A selection of T cell receptor beta chains follows, all from one sample in a study of cytomegalovirus exposure and HLA in healthy donors. The protocol was immunoSEQ multiplex PCR, while the TCRdb copy is restricted to in-frame clones and leaves out a portion. The repertoire table contains under 250,000 clones. The specimen was PBMCs. Receptor source: a girl aged 2-10 years in good health and CMV-seropositive. CDR3s include the opening cysteine and the closing phenylalanine or tryptophan. D genes are given only for firm matches.

v_gene: TRBV27; d_gene: TRBD2; j_gene: TRBJ2-1; CDR3aa: CASSFWGGRNNEQFF; CDR3nt: TGTGCCAGCAGTTTTTGGGGCGGGAGGAACAATGAGCAGTTCTTC
v_gene: TRBV13; d_gene: TRBD1; j_gene: TRBJ2-7; CDR3aa: CASSHSRTGTYEQYF; CDR3nt: TGTGCCAGCAGCCATTCCCGGACAGGGACCTACGAGCAGTACTTC
v_gene: TRBV27; d_gene: -; j_gene: TRBJ2-7; CDR3aa: CASSSSSGSAVYEQYF; CDR3nt: TGTGCCAGCAGTTCCTCCTCGGGTAGCGCAGTCTACGAGCAGTACTTC
v_gene: TRBV19; d_gene: -; j_gene: TRBJ1-1; CDR3aa: CASSDTLGGNTEAFF; CDR3nt: TGTGCCAGTAGCGACACTCTGGGGGGGAACACTGAAGCTTTCTTT
v_gene: TRBV6-1; d_gene: TRBD2; j_gene: TRBJ2-5; CDR3aa: CASRIAGPTETQYF; CDR3nt: TGTGCCAGCAGGATAGCGGGACCCACGGAGACCCAGTACTTC
v_gene: TRBV27; d_gene: -; j_gene: TRBJ2-2; CDR3aa: CASSLYQAISGELFF; CDR3nt: TGTGCCAGCAGTTTATACCAGGCCATCTCCGGGGAGCTGTTTTTT
v_gene: TRBV2; d_gene: TRBD1; j_gene: TRBJ1-4; CDR3aa: CASGGQEQLFF; CDR3nt: TGTGCCAGTGGAGGACAGGAGCAACTGTTTTTT
v_gene: TRBV21-1; d_gene: -; j_gene: TRBJ2-5; CDR3aa: CASSKDRGETQYF; CDR3nt: TGTGCCAGCAGCAAGGACAGGGGAGAGACCCAGTACTTC
v_gene: TRBV29-1; d_gene: TRBD1; j_gene: TRBJ1-5; CDR3aa: CSVGDREDQPQHF; CDR3nt: TGCAGCGTAGGGGACAGGGAGGATCAGCCCCAGCATTTT
v_gene: TRBV2; d_gene: TRBD2; j_gene: TRBJ2-7; CDR3aa: CASSFLAGGISYEQYF; CDR3nt: TGTGCCAGCAGTTTTCTTGCGGGAGGCATCTCCTACGAGCAGTACTTC
v_gene: TRBV29-1; d_gene: -; j_gene: TRBJ1-2; CDR3aa: CSVPLSYGYTF; CDR3nt: TGCAGCGTTCCCCTAAGCTATGGCTACACCTTC
v_gene: TRBV6-6; d_gene: TRBD2; j_gene: TRBJ2-3; CDR3aa: CASSPGLAGDTQYF; CDR3nt: TGTGCCAGCAGTCCGGGACTAGCGGGAGATACGCAGTATTTT
v_gene: TRBV7-9; d_gene: TRBD2; j_gene: TRBJ2-7; CDR3aa: CASSSDRGTSAF; CDR3nt: TGTGCCAGCAGCTCGGATCGTGGGACTAGCGCCTTC
v_gene: TRBV28; d_gene: -; j_gene: TRBJ1-2; CDR3aa: CASSERVYGYTF; CDR3nt: TGTGCCAGCAGTGAACGGGTCTATGGCTACACCTTC
v_gene: TRBV27; d_gene: -; j_gene: TRBJ2-7; CDR3aa: CASSLSLPVGLAHEQYF; CDR3nt: TGTGCCAGCAGTTTATCCCTGCCGGTGGGACTCGCCCACGAGCAGTACTTC
v_gene: TRBV5-6; d_gene: -; j_gene: TRBJ2-5; CDR3aa: CASSSRSTQETQYF; CDR3nt: TGTGCCAGCAGCTCGAGGAGCACTCAAGAGACCCAGTACTTC
v_gene: TRBV21-1; d_gene: -; j_gene: TRBJ2-1; CDR3aa: CASGDSHYNEQFF; CDR3nt: TGTGCCAGCGGAGACAGTCACTACAATGAGCAGTTCTTC
v_gene: TRBV5-1; d_gene: TRBD1; j_gene: TRBJ2-3; CDR3aa: CASSLGDRFTDTQYF; CDR3nt: TGCGCCAGCAGCTTGGGGGACAGATTCACAGATACGCAGTATTTT
v_gene: TRBV6-1; d_gene: -; j_gene: TRBJ2-1; CDR3aa: CASSVPNSGTLYNEQFF; CDR3nt: TGTGCCAGCAGTGTCCCGAATAGCGGAACCTTATACAATGAGCAGTTCTTC
v_gene: TRBV28; d_gene: -; j_gene: TRBJ1-1; CDR3aa: CASSPSTEAFF; CDR3nt: TGTGCCAGCAGTCCGTCCACTGAAGCTTTCTTT
v_gene: TRBV11-2; d_gene: -; j_gene: TRBJ2-1; CDR3aa: CATKSPNEQFF; CDR3nt: TGTGCCACCAAAAGCCCCAATGAGCAGTTCTTC
v_gene: TRBV7-9; d_gene: TRBD2; j_gene: TRBJ2-6; CDR3aa: CASSSRVGGTGANVLTF; CDR3nt: TGTGCCAGCAGCTCTCGAGTGGGGGGGACTGGGGCCAACGTCCTGACTTTC
v_gene: TRBV11-1; d_gene: TRBD1; j_gene: TRBJ1-2; CDR3aa: CASSEGQDYGYTF; CDR3nt: TGTGCCAGCAGCGAGGGACAGGACTATGGCTACACCTTC
v_gene: TRBV28; d_gene: TRBD1; j_gene: TRBJ2-7; CDR3aa: CASRDRAYEQYF; CDR3nt: TGTGCCAGCAGGGACAGGGCCTACGAGCAGTACTTC
v_gene: TRBV10-3; d_gene: -; j_gene: TRBJ1-4; CDR3aa: CAIRDSLNEKLFF; CDR3nt: TGTGCCATCAGGGACAGCCTTAATGAAAAACTGTTTTTT
v_gene: TRBV15; d_gene: TRBD2; j_gene: TRBJ2-7; CDR3aa: CATSREGRGQYF; CDR3nt: TGTGCCACCAGCAGAGAAGGGAGGGGGCAGTACTTC
v_gene: TRBV4-1; d_gene: -; j_gene: TRBJ2-1; CDR3aa: CASSQVAAGRNYNEQFF; CDR3nt: TGCGCCAGCAGCCAAGTTGCCGCGGGACGGAACTACAATGAGCAGTTCTTC
v_gene: TRBV28; d_gene: -; j_gene: TRBJ2-1; CDR3aa: CASSFWGRNEQFF; CDR3nt: TGTGCCAGCAGTTTTTGGGGGCGGAATGAGCAGTTCTTC
v_gene: TRBV6-6; d_gene: -; j_gene: TRBJ2-2; CDR3aa: CASREVHTGELFF; CDR3nt: TGTGCCAGCAGAGAGGTCCACACCGGGGAGCTGTTTTTT
v_gene: TRBV5-1; d_gene: TRBD1; j_gene: TRBJ1-2; CDR3aa: CASSLGDRGHGYTF; CDR3nt: TGCGCCAGCAGCTTAGGGGACAGGGGACATGGCTACACCTTC
v_gene: TRBV27; d_gene: -; j_gene: TRBJ2-3; CDR3aa: CASSFELGDTQYF; CDR3nt: TGTGCCAGCAGTTTCGAGCTTGGTGATACGCAGTATTTT
v_gene: TRBV11-2; d_gene: -; j_gene: TRBJ1-1; CDR3aa: CASSSGSPEAFF; CDR3nt: TGTGCCAGCAGCTCGGGGAGCCCTGAAGCTTTCTTT
v_gene: TRBV27; d_gene: -; j_gene: TRBJ2-3; CDR3aa: CASSLQESTDTQYF; CDR3nt: TGTGCCAGCAGTTTACAGGAAAGCACAGATACGCAGTATTTT
v_gene: TRBV10-3; d_gene: TRBD1; j_gene: TRBJ2-1; CDR3aa: CAISAGQGQGEFF; CDR3nt: TGTGCCATCAGTGCGGGACAGGGACAGGGAGAGTTCTTC
v_gene: TRBV6-5; d_gene: TRBD2; j_gene: TRBJ2-7; CDR3aa: CASSYSPGLTYEQYF; CDR3nt: TGTGCCAGCAGTTACTCCCCGGGACTAACTTACGAGCAGTACTTC
v_gene: TRBV28; d_gene: -; j_gene: TRBJ2-1; CDR3aa: CASSLPGLLDSSEKYNEQFF; CDR3nt: TGTGCCAGCAGTTTACCCGGACTTCTCGACTCATCCGAAAAATACAATGAGCAGTTCTTC
v_gene: TRBV30; d_gene: TRBD1; j_gene: TRBJ1-3; CDR3aa: CAWSARQGPLSGNTIYF; CDR3nt: TGTGCCTGGAGTGCTCGACAGGGCCCCCTATCTGGAAACACCATATATTTT
v_gene: TRBV5-6; d_gene: -; j_gene: TRBJ1-5; CDR3aa: CASSLGGGSNQPQHF; CDR3nt: TGTGCCAGCAGCTTGGGGGGAGGGAGCAATCAGCCCCAGCATTTT
v_gene: TRBV30; d_gene: TRBD1; j_gene: TRBJ1-5; CDR3aa: CAWTKTDRANSNQPQHF; CDR3nt: TGTGCCTGGACCAAAACCGACAGGGCTAATAGCAATCAGCCCCAGCATTTT
v_gene: TRBV5-1; d_gene: -; j_gene: TRBJ2-7; CDR3aa: CASRGVTGGDEQYF; CDR3nt: TGCGCCAGCAGAGGGGTGACAGGAGGAGACGAGCAGTACTTC